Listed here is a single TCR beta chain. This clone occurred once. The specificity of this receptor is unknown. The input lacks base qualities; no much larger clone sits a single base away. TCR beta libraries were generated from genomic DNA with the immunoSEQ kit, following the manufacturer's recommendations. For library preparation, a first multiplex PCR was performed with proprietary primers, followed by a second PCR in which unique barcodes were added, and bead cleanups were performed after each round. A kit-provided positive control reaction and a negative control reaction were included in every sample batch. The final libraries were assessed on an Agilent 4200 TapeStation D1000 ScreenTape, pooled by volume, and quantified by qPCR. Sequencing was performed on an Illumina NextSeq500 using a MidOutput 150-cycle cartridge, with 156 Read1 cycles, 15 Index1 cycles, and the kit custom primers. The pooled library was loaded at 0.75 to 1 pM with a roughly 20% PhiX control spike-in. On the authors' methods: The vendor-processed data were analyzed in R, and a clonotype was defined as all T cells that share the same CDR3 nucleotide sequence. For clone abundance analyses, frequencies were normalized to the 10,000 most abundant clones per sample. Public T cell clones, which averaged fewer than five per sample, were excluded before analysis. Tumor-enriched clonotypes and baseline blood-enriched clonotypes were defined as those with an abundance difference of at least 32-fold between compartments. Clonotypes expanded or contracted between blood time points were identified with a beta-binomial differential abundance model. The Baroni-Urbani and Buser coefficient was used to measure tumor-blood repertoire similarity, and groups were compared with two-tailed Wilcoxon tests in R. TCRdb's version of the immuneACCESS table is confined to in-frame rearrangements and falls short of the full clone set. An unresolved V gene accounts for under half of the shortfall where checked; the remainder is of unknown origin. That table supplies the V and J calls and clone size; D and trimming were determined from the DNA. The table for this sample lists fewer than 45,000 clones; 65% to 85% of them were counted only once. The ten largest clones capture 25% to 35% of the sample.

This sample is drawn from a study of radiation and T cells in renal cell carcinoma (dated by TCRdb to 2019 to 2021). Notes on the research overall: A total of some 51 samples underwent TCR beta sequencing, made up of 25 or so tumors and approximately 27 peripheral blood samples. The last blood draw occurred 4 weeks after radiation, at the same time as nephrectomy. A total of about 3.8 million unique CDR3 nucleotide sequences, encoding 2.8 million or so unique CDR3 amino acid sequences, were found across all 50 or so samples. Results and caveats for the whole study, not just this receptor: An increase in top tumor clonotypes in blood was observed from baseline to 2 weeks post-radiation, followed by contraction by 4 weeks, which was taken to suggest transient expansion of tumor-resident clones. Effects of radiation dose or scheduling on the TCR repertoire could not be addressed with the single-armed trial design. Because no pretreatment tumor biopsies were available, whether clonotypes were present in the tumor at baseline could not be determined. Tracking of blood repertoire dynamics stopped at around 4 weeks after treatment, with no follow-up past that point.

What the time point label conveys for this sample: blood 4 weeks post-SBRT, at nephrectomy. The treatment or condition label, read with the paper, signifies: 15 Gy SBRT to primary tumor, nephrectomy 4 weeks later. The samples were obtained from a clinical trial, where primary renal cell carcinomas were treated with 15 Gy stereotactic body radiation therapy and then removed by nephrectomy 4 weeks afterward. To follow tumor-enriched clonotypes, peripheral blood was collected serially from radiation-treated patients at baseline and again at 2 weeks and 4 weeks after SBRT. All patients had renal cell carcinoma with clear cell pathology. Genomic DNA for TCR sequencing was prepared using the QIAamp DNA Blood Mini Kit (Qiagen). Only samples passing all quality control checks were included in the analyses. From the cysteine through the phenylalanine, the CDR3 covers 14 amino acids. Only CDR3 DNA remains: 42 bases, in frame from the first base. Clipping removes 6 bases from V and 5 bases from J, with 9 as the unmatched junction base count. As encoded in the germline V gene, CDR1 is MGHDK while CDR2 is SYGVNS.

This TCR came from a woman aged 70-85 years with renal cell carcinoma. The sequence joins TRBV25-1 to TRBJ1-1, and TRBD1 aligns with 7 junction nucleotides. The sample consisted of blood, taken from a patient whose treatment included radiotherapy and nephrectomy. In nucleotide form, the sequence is TGTGCCAGCAGCCAAACAGGGGTCTGGACTGAAGCTTTCTTT. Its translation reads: CASSQTGVWTEAFF.